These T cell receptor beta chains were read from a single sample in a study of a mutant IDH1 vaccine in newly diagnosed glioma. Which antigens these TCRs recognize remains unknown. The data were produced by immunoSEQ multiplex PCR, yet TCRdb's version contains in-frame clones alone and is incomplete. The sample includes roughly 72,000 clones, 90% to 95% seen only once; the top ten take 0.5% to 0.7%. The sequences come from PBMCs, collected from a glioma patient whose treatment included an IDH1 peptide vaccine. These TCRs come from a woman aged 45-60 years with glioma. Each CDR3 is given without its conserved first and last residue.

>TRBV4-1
ASSQAGGGYGYT
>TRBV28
ASSLAAGRNQPQH
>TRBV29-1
SVLSGSGSYEQY
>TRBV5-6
ASSLQGVTQY
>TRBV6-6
ASSYYRGLGDSPLH
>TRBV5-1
ASSFQGAHYGYT
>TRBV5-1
ASSLGENTEAF
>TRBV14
ASSQGTRSETQY
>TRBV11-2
ASSFLLSGGEQY
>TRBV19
ASRGTGADTQY
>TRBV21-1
ASSKVISGAGGGELF
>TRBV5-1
ASSLALAGVNNEQF
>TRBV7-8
ASSSQMTGSRTEAF
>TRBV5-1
ASSLTSGRSGETQY
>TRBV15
ATSTGGRTEAF
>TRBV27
ASSTSRGLRGLASSYEQY
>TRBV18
ASSAAGTRGNEQF
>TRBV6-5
ASSRQGVHEQY
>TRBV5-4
ASSSGTSGRGEQF
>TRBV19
ASLPGSVNTGELF
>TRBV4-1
ASSQELHPPLH
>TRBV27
ASKDRGLSYEQY
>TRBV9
ASSAGGLAGEVEQY
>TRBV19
ASSNQGGWGSPLH
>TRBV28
ASSLGGQETNTIY
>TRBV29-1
SVAKDGEKLF
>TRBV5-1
ASSLRRDATDTQY
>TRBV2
ASNLAGGRYETQY
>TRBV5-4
ASSVRALAFGKETQY
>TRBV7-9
ASRQDEQF
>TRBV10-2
ASRYGDYEQY
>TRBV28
ASSFGTVTYEQY
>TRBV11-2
ASSLDRDYRILTGELF
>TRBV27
ASSLSTGRRAGELF
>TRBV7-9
ASIGWVSEAF
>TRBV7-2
ASSSPGLGPLEQY
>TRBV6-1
ASSALPQGSNEKLF
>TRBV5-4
ASSLVSRGRPNEQF
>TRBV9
ASSVAPGETNSPLH
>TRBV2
ASSHPLAGGSNTGELF
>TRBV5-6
ASSLSNYNEQF
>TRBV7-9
ASSRGDSGTDTQY
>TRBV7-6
ASSTGASTYEQY
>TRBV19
ASSPGKASRYTQY
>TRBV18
ASSQGGLFNSPLH
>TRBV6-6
ASSYSEGDNGYT
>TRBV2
ASNQGRNEQY
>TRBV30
AWRPRGRGRRESDEQY
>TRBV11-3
ASSLVGGSPEQY
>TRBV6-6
ASSRTNSLSGNTIY
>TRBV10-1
ASSESHGPSYEQY
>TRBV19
ASRKGQGARSPLH
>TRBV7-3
ASSPGGLPTGELF
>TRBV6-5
ASSYSPSAGQY
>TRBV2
ASSDGVATNEKLF
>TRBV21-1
ASVGLDPYEQY